This T cell receptor (beta chain) derives from a study of blood T cell repertoires in COVID-19. Study summary: Sample material is recorded as cDNA or gDNA derived from T cells, B-cell-depleted T cells, or PBMCs.

Repertoires were generated with immunoSEQ multiplex PCR, while TCRdb's copy carries only in-frame clones and drops some. The data show 320,000 or so clones, 85% seen once. Recruitment covered 25 or so US areas and drew participants whose ages spanned roughly 18 to 100 years. Membership in each cohort depended on participant-reported clinical history. Exposed enrollees encountered a COVID-19 case at some point within 2 weeks before study entry. This CDR3 is 14 amino acids long. V shed 3 bases, J shed 5 bases, and the junction held 4 bases outside the gene matches. Germline CDR1 and CDR2: SGHVS and FNYEAQ.

The chain uses TRBV7-6 and TRBJ2-3, with 8 bases identical to TRBD2. Sequencing was performed on PBMCs or T cells enriched from blood (not recorded which). This receptor was obtained from a woman aged 25-40 years who had been exposed to COVID-19. The CDR3 reads CASSLTGGGDTQYF. CDR3 in DNA: TGTGCCAGCAGCTTGACGGGAGGGGGAGATACGCAGTATTTT.